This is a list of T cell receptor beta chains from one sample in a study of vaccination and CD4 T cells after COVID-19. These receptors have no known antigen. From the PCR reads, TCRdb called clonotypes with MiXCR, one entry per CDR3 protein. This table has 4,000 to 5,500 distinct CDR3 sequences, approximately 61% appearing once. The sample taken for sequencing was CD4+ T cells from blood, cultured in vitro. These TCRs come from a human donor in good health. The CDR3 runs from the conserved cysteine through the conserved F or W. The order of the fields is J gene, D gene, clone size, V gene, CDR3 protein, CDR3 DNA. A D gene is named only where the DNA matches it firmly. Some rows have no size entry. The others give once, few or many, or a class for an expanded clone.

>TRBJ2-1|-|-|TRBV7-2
CASSSRTRLPNNEQFF
TGTGCCAGCAGCTCCCGAACTAGATTACCCAACAATGAGCAGTTCTTC
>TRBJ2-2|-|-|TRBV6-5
CASSYAGAHTGELFF
TGTGCCAGCAGTTACGCGGGGGCGCACACCGGGGAGCTGTTTTTT
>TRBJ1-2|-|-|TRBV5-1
CASSLEGGTNYGYTF
TGCGCCAGCAGCTTGGAGGGGGGTACTAACTATGGCTACACCTTC
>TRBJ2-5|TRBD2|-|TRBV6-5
CASSYTGGPETQYF
TGTGCCAGCAGTTACACGGGAGGGCCCGAGACCCAGTACTTC
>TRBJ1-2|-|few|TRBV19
CASRDGQPSLYGYTF
TGTGCCAGTAGGGATGGACAGCCTTCCCTTTATGGCTACACCTTC
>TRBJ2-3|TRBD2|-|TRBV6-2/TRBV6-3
CAISGGFSTDTQYF
TGTGCCATAAGCGGGGGGTTTAGCACAGATACGCAGTATTTT
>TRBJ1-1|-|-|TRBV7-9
CASSLLPGNANTEAFF
TGTGCCAGCAGCTTACTACCGGGAAACGCGAACACTGAAGCTTTCTTT
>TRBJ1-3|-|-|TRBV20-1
CSAPVQGAGNTIYF
TGCAGTGCTCCCGTACAGGGCGCAGGAAACACCATATATTTT
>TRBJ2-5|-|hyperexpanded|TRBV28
CASRPGGLKETQYF
TGTGCCAGCAGACCCGGGGGGCTTAAAGAGACCCAGTACTTC
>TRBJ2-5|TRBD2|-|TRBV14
CASSPSSGGVPETQYF
TGTGCCAGCAGCCCAAGTAGCGGGGGAGTGCCAGAGACCCAGTACTTC
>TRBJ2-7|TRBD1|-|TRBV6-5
CASSYRDRTSYEQYF
TGTGCCAGCAGTTACAGGGACAGGACTTCCTACGAGCAGTACTTC
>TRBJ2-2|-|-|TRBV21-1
CASKNRTKTGELFF
TGTGCCAGCAAAAATCGGACCAAGACCGGGGAGCTGTTTTTT
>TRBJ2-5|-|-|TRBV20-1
CSARKAGALGETQYF
TGCAGTGCTAGAAAGGCAGGGGCTTTAGGAGAGACCCAGTACTTC
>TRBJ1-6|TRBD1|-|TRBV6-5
CASSYSTGGSSYNSPLHF
TGTGCCAGCAGTTACTCGACAGGGGGATCATCCTATAATTCACCCCTCCACTTT
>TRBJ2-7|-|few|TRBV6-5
CASSYPQSYEQYF
TGTGCCAGCAGTTACCCTCAATCCTACGAGCAGTACTTC
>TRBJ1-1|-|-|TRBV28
CASSLLGLPGPEAFF
TGTGCCAGCAGTTTATTAGGTTTACCCGGCCCTGAAGCTTTCTTT
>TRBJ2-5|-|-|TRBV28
CASADGQQETQYF
TGTGCCAGCGCGGACGGACAACAAGAGACCCAGTACTTC
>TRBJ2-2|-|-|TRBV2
CASRIGAATGELFF
TGTGCCAGCAGAATAGGGGCAGCCACCGGGGAGCTGTTTTTT
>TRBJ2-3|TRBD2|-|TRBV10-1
CASSEIHGLAGGTDTQYF
TGCGCCAGCAGTGAGATCCACGGACTAGCGGGGGGCACAGATACGCAGTATTTT
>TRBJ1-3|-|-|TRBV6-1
CASRPVLSGNTIYF
TGTGCCAGCAGGCCCGTGCTCTCTGGAAACACCATATATTTT
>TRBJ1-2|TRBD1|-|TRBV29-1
CSVVLPGGSGYTF
TGCAGCGTTGTCCTTCCAGGGGGCAGTGGCTACACCTTC
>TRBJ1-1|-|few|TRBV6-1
CASSAVPTSEAFF
TGTGCCAGCAGCGCGGTTCCTACTTCTGAAGCTTTCTTT
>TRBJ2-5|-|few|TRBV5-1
CASSLSGANQETQYF
TGCGCCAGCAGCTTGTCGGGGGCTAACCAAGAGACCCAGTACTTC
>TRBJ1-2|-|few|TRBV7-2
CASSPGQTNYGYTF
TGTGCCAGCAGCCCGGGACAAACTAACTATGGCTACACCTTC
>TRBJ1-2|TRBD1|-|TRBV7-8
CASSSRQGAGEGYTF
TGTGCCAGCAGCTCAAGACAGGGGGCGGGGGAGGGCTACACCTTC
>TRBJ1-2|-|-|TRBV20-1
CSARDSPGKSGYTF
TGCAGTGCTAGAGATTCCCCAGGGAAGTCTGGCTACACCTTC
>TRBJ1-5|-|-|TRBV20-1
CSAREWGLGSNQPQHF
TGCAGTGCTAGAGAGTGGGGGCTTGGTAGCAATCAGCCCCAGCATTTT
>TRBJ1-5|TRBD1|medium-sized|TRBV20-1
CSATARTGGNQPQHF
TGCAGTGCTACGGCCCGGACAGGGGGCAATCAGCCCCAGCATTTT
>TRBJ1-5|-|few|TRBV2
CASSRLFSNQPQHF
TGTGCCAGCAGTCGCCTATTTAGTAATCAGCCCCAGCATTTT
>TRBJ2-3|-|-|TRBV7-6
CASSHGRSRGTDTQYF
TGTGCCAGCAGCCACGGACGAAGTAGAGGCACAGATACGCAGTATTTT
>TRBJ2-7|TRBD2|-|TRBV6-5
CASSFRTSGRAYEQYF
TGTGCCAGCAGTTTCCGGACTAGCGGGAGGGCCTACGAGCAGTACTTC
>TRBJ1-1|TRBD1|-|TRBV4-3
CASRIASQGGTEAFF
TGCGCCAGCAGGATCGCAAGTCAGGGGGGCACTGAAGCTTTCTTT
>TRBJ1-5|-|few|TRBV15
CATSRERAGYSNQPQHF
TGTGCCACCAGCAGAGAAAGAGCGGGTTATAGCAATCAGCCCCAGCATTTT